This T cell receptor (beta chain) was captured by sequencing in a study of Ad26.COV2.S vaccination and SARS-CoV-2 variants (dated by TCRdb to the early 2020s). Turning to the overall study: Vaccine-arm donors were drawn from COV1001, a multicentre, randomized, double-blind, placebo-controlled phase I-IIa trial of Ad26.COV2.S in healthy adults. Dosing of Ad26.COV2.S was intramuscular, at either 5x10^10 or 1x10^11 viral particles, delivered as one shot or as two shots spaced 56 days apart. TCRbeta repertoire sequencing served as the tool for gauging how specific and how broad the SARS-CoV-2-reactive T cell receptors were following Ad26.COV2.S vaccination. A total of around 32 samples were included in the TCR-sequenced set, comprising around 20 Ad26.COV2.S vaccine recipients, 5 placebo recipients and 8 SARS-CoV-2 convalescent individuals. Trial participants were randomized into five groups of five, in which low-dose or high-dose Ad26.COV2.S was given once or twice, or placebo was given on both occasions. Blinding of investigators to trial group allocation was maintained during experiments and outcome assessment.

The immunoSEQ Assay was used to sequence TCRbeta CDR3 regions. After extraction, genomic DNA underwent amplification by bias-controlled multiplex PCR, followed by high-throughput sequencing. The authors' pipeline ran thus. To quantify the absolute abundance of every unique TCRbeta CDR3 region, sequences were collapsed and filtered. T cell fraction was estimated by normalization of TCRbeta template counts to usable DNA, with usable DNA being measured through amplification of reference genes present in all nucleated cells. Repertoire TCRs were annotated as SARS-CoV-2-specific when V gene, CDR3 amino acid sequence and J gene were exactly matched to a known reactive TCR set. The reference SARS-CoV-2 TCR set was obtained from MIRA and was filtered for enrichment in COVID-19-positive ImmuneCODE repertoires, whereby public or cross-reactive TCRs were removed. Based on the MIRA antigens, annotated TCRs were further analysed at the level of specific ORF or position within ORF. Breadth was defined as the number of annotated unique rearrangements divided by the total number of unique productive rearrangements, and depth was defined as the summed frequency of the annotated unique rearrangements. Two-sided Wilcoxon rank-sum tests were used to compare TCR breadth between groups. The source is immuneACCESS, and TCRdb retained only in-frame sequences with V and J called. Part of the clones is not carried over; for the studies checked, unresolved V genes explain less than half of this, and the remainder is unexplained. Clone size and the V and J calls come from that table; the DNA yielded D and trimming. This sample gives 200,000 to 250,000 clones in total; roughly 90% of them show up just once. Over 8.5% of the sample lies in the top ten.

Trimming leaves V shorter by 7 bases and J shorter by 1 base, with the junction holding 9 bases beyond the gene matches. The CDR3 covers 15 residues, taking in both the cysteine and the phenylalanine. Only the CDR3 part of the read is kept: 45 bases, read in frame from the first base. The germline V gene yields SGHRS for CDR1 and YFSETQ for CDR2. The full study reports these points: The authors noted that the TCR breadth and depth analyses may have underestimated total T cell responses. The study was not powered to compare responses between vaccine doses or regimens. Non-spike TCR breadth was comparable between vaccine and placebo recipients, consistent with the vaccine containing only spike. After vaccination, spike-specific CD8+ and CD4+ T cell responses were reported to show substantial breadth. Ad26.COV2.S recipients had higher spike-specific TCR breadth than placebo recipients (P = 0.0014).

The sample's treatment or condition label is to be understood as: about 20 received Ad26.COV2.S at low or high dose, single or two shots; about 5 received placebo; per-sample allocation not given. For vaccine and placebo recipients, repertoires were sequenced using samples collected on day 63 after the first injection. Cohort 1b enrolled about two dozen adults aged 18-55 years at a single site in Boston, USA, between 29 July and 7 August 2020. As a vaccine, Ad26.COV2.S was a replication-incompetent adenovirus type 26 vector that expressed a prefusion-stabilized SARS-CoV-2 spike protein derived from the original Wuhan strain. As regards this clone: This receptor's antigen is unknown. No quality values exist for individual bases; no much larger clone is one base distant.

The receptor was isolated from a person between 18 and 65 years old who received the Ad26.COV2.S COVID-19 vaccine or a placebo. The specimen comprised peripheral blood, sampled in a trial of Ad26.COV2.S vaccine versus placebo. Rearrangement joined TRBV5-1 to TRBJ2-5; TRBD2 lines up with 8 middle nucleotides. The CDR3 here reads CASGRGAGGQETQYF. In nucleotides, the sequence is TGCGCCAGCGGCCGGGGTGCGGGGGGCCAAGAGACCCAGTACTTC.